These 14 T cell receptor beta chains were all obtained from the same sample, sequenced in a study of regulatory T cells in long-lasting Graves disease. According to the study, TCR beta libraries were built with iRepertoire HTBI primers and CDR3-region Arm-PCR. MiXCR was run by TCRdb on the multiplex PCR reads, yielding one entry per CDR3 protein. The top ten hold under 20% of the sample, which has 400,000 to 500,000 distinct CDR3 sequences, around 15% seen once. Indicated time point: newly diagnosed GD, antithyroid drugs for less than 3 months. Extracted RNA from PBMCs served as the source of the TCR library. The sample was also reused in another study, on T cells in Graves' hyperthyroidism and ophthalmopathy.

This sample comprised peripheral blood mononuclear cells (PBMCs), obtained at new diagnosis, from a patient treated with antithyroid drugs. Source of these receptors: a woman between 45 and 60 years old with Graves disease.

A note on this clonotype: It differs at one base from a far larger clone, so likely a read error. V usage is TRBV12-3 or TRBV12-4 and J usage is TRBJ2-3; 9 bases map to TRBD2. CDR3 size: 14 residues. CDR3 nucleotides: TGTGCCAGCATGTCGACTAGCGGAACAGGTACGCAGTATTTT. It encodes CASMSTSGTGTQYF.

This clonotype showed up many times. The gene calls are TRBV7-9 and TRBJ2-5; D gene uncertain. CDR3 size: 11 residues. Germline CDR1 SEHNR, CDR2 FQNEAQ (reference sequence). With 5 bases removed from V and 5 bases from J, the gap between germline ends came to 6 bases. The CDR3 DNA follows: TGTGCCAGCAGCACCCACGAGACCCAGTACTTC. Its protein product is CASSTHETQYF.

This clonotype was counted many times. This sequence joins TRBV11-3 and TRBJ2-5; no firm D call. V lost 5 bases and J lost 4, with 11 bases in between. The length of the CDR3 is 13 residues. Germline CDR1 reads SGHNT; CDR2 reads YENEEA. CDR3 in DNA: TGTGCCAGCAGCCTTAATTACGGAGAGACCCAGTACTTC. Amino acids: CASSLNYGETQYF. Using reference TRBV11-3 and TRBJ2-5 for the parts outside the CDR3, the full variable domain is EAGVVQSPRYKIIEKKQPVAFWCNPISGHNTLYWYLQNLGQGPELLIRYENEEAVDDSQLPKDRFSAERLKGVDSTLKIQPAELGDSAVYLCASSLNYGETQYFGPGTRLLVL.

A word on this clonotype: This likely reflects a read error, since a far larger clone is one base away. The CDR3 region is CASSADWNTEAFF. The DNA for the CDR3 is TGTGCCAGCAGCGCCGACTGGAACACTGAAGCTTTCTTT. V gene TRBV7-9 combines with J gene TRBJ1-1; D unclear. This CDR3 comprises 13 residues. The V end lost 5 bases, the J end lost 1 base, and 8 bases lay between the germline ends. In germline, CDR1 is SEHNR, CDR2 FQNEAQ (reference sequence).

Worth noting for this clonotype: This could be a read error, since a much larger clone is one nucleotide away. The chain employs TRBV18 and TRBJ2-5, with D uncertain. Germline CDR1 and CDR2: KGHSH and LQKENI. The CDR3 consists of 13 residues. In DNA form, the CDR3 reads TGTGTCAGCTCATCGGTACCGGACGAGACCCAGTACTTC. It translates to CVSSSVPDETQYF.

This clonotype was seen many times. The chain combines TRBV12-3 or TRBV12-4 with TRBJ2-7; either TRBD1 or TRBD2 may fit D (6 bases each). The CDR3 is 15 amino acids. V was shortened by 6 bases and J by 3 bases, with 18 bases between the two germline ends. CDR3 in DNA: TGTGCCAGCAGCGACAGGAGGGAGGCGCACTACGAGCAGTACTTC. Protein: CASSDRREAHYEQYF.

This clonotype came up many times. This chain connects TRBV28 to TRBJ1-2; TRBD1 agrees at 9 bases. This CDR3 contains 14 residues. V was pared by 5 bases and J by 4 bases, with 5 bases of the junction left unmatched. Germline CDR1 and CDR2: MDHEN and SYDVKM. In DNA, the CDR3 is TGTGCCAGCAGTACCGGACAGGGGATCTATGGCTACACCTTC. Protein: CASSTGQGIYGYTF.

This clonotype showed up just a few times. The chain combines TRBV5-1 with TRBJ2-1, with TRBD2 matching over 8 bases. CDR1 is SGHRS and CDR2 is YFSETQ in the germline V gene. The CDR3 has 15 residues. The V segment lost 0 bases and the J segment 3 bases; nucleotides outside the gene matches: 2. CDR3 bases: TGCGCCAGCAGCTTGGGACTAGCGAACTACAATGAGCAGTTCTTC. Its translation is CASSLGLANYNEQFF.

This clonotype was observed a handful of times. The gene calls are TRBV4-1 and TRBJ2-1; D uncertain. Between the trimmed V and J ends, which lost 2 bases and 6 bases, there was a span of 11 bases. The CDR3 extends over 14 amino acids. Germline CDR1 MGHRA, CDR2 YSYEKL. DNA for the CDR3: TGCGCCAGCAGCCAACCCCTGGTAACCAATGAGCAGTTCTTC. This translates into CASSQPLVTNEQFF.

This clonotype was found many times. J is TRBJ2-5 and V is TRBV20-1; D may be TRBD1 (5 bases). The CDR3 extends over 13 amino acids. Trimming removed 6 bases from V and 1 base from J, with 12 bases in between. Germline V CDR1 and CDR2: DFQATT, SNEGSKA (reference sequence). CDR3 loop: CSAEQAFQETQYF. CDR3 coding DNA: TGCAGTGCGGAACAGGCTTTCCAAGAGACCCAGTACTTC.

A word on this clonotype: A far bigger clonotype differs at one base, so this is likely a read error. The V call is TRBV10-3, the J call TRBJ2-2; D call uncertain. V was clipped by 5 bases and J by 6 bases, with 13 bases between them. The CDR3 has 14 amino acids. From germline, CDR1 is ENHRY and CDR2 SYGVKD. The CDR3, as DNA: TGTGCCATCAGTTTATATTCGGCGGCCGGGGAGCTGTTTTTT. Translated: CAISLYSAAGELFF.

The rearrangement joins TRBV28 to TRBJ2-7, with a tentative D call TRBD2 (6 bases). Germline lookup yields CDR1 MDHEN and CDR2 SYDVKM. The CDR3 sequence is 13 residues long. V gave up 8 bases and J gave up 2 bases, with 13 bases separating them. In DNA, the CDR3 is TGTGCCAGCCGGGGGACGGACACCTACGAGCAGTACTTC. This codes for CASRGTDTYEQYF.

The table lists this clonotype with a few counts. The gene calls are TRBV10-3 and TRBJ1-5; TRBD1 matches 7 bases. The CDR3 is 14 residues long. V lost 6 bases to trimming and J lost 2 bases; unmatched junction nucleotides: 4. CDR1 and CDR2 from the germline V gene are ENHRY and SYGVKD. The CDR3 is CAIRSGTGNQPQHF. CDR3 nucleotides: TGTGCCATCAGATCCGGGACAGGCAATCAGCCCCAGCATTTT.

This clonotype came up many times. V is TRBV28 and J is TRBJ2-7; no reliable D call. CDR3 length equals 12 residues. Germline V lookup: CDR1 MDHEN, CDR2 SYDVKM. The germline V and J ends were trimmed by 2 bases and 7 bases, with 9 bases remaining between them. CDR3 amino acids: CASSLIGWEQYF. The CDR3 DNA sequence: TGTGCCAGCAGTTTAATCGGGTGGGAGCAGTACTTC.